This TCR beta chain derives from a study of CD8 T cells in ankylosing spondylitis. The CDR3 spans 14 residues. Per germline, CDR1 KGHSH and CDR2 LQKENI. With 3 bases clipped from V and 6 bases from J, the junction kept 4 bases outside the gene matches. TCRdb used MiXCR to reprocess the 5' RACE reads, holding one entry per CDR3 protein. The sample has hundreds of thousands of distinct CDR3 sequences, around 32% seen once. The sequence was obtained from a male donor with ankylosing spondylitis or in good health (not recorded which). The sequenced material came from blood, either unsorted or a sorted T cell fraction (not recorded which). The rearrangement uses TRBV18 and TRBJ2-3; TRBD1 agrees at 9 bases. For the CDR3, the DNA is TGTGCCAGCTCACCCCGGACAGGGGAGGATACGCAGTATTTT. This encodes CASSPRTGEDTQYF. Full variable domain (remainder filled in from reference TRBV18 and TRBJ2-3): NAGVMQNPRHLVRRRGQEARLRCSPMKGHSHVYWYRQLPEEGLKFMVYLQKENIIDESGMPKERFSAEFPKEGPSILRIQQVVRGDSAAYFCASSPRTGEDTQYFGPGTRLTVL.